Each of the 13 T cell receptor beta chains below was sequenced from the same sample in a study of blood T cells in healthy people across ages. A sample-barcoded 5' primer and a J-beta primer mix were used in a second PCR of roughly 7 to 11 cycles. TCRdb independently ran MiXCR on the 5' RACE reads; one entry per CDR3 protein. The sample lists hundreds of thousands of distinct CDR3 sequences; roughly 48% were seen once. What was sequenced was blood. The receptors originated from a man at least 80 years old in good health.

This clonotype was observed a single time. V usage is TRBV2 and J usage is TRBJ1-2; 7 nucleotides line up with TRBD1. This CDR3 is built from 16 residues. Trimming at V came to 8 bases and at J to 6 bases, leaving 18 bases not matched to a gene. The germline gives CDR1 SNHLY, CDR2 FYNNEI. The CDR3 loop reads CASASGRIRRGDGYTF. The CDR3 bases are TGTGCCAGCGCAAGTGGGCGGATTCGCAGGGGGGATGGCTACACCTTC.

This clonotype was found a few times. The chain carries TRBV12-3 or TRBV12-4 and TRBJ2-3; 7 bases map to TRBD1. V trimming: 2 bases; J trimming: 5 bases; junction bases outside the gene matches: 10. CDR3 length: 16 residues. The CDR3 is CASSLMAGGGGDTQYF. The CDR3 DNA is TGTGCCAGCAGTTTAATGGCAGGGGGTGGTGGAGATACGCAGTATTTT.

This clonotype was counted only a few times. The V gene is TRBV10-2, the J gene TRBJ2-3, with D perhaps TRBD2 (6 bases). The germline gives CDR1 WSHSY, CDR2 SAAADI. The length of the CDR3 is 16 residues. Trimming removed 0 bases from V and 4 bases from J, with 14 bases in between. The CDR3 is CASSESAGSPPDTQYF. In nucleotides, the CDR3 is TGCGCCAGCAGTGAGTCGGCGGGGTCCCCCCCAGATACGCAGTATTTT.

This sequence joins TRBV4-1 and TRBJ1-4; D unclear. The CDR3 runs to 16 residues. V lost 2 bases and J lost 8, with 18 bases in between. In germline, CDR1 is MGHRA, CDR2 YSYEKL. CDR3 sequence: CASSQISGITREKLFF. The CDR3 DNA follows: TGCGCCAGCAGCCAAATCTCCGGGATCACGCGGGAAAAACTGTTTTTT.

As concerns this clonotype: At one boundary the junction diverges from the germline segment, which might be a read error. V and J are TRBV12-3 or TRBV12-4 and TRBJ1-2; 7 nucleotides line up with TRBD1. The CDR3 consists of 15 residues. CDR3 in DNA: TGTGTCAGCAGTCCCCAGACAGGGACAACCTATGGCTACACCTTC. Protein: CVSSPQTGTTYGYTF.

A few counts support this clonotype. The chain has TRBV6-2 or TRBV6-3 and TRBJ2-5; TRBD2 aligns across 8 bases. Germline lookup yields CDR1 MNHEY and CDR2 SVGEGT. The trim removed 2 bases at V and 0 bases at J, leaving 11 bases unmatched. The CDR3 covers 18 residues. This CDR3 is CASSYISTSGRDQETQYF. CDR3 bases: TGTGCCAGCAGTTACATCTCGACCAGCGGGAGAGACCAAGAGACCCAGTACTTC.

The chain employs TRBV20-1 and TRBJ2-5; 7 nucleotides line up with TRBD1. Germline V gives CDR1 DFQATT, CDR2 SNEGSKA (reference sequence). The ends lost 1 base at V and 4 bases at J; junction bases unmatched: 12. The CDR3 spans 16 residues. In DNA, the CDR3 is TGCAGTGCTAGAGTTCTGAGACAGGGTCGGGTAGAGACCCAGTACTTC. Protein sequence: CSARVLRQGRVETQYF.

The J gene is TRBJ2-3, the V gene TRBV29-1; the D gene is possibly TRBD2 (5 bases). Looked up from germline, CDR1 is SQVTM and CDR2 is ANQGSEA. The V end lost 4 bases, the J end lost 2 bases, and 7 bases lay between the germline ends. The length of the CDR3 is 12 residues. CDR3 in amino acids: CSVVRATDTQYF. In nucleotides, the CDR3 is TGCAGCGTTGTGAGGGCCACAGATACGCAGTATTTT.

This chain uses TRBV5-1 with TRBJ2-7; D may match TRBD1 or TRBD2 (5 bases each). The V and J ends lost 4 bases and 0 bases respectively, with 14 bases between them. Germline values: CDR1 SGHRS, CDR2 YFSETQ. The CDR3 runs 15 residues. The CDR3 DNA reads as TGCGCCAGCAGCGGTCAGGGAGCTTTCTCCTACGAGCAGTACTTC. Translated: CASSGQGAFSYEQYF.

The table lists this clonotype with a few counts. This sequence joins TRBV24-1 and TRBJ2-2; unclear D gene. The V end lost 4 bases, the J end lost 7 bases, and 3 bases lay between the germline ends. Germline V gene sequence: CDR1 KGHDR, CDR2 SFDVKD. The CDR3 has 11 amino acids. The CDR3 nucleotides are TGTGCCACCAGTGAATACGGGGAGCTGTTTTTT. Translated, it gives CATSEYGELFF.

This clonotype was recorded a few times. This rearrangement joins TRBV6-5 to TRBJ1-1; D not certain. Trimming took off 4 bases at V and 5 bases at J, with 11 bases between the two ends. This CDR3 is built from 13 residues. Germline lookup yields CDR1 MNHEY and CDR2 SVGAGI. CDR3 in amino acids: CASSSSFLTEAFF. In nucleotides, the CDR3 is TGTGCCAGCAGTTCCTCCTTTCTGACTGAAGCTTTCTTT.

V gene TRBV10-3 combines with J gene TRBJ2-3; no clear D. CDR3 length: 10 residues. V was shortened by 10 bases and J by 4 bases, with 6 bases between the two germline ends. Germline-derived CDR1 and CDR2 are ENHRY and SYGVKD. The CDR3 spells CATPPDTQYF. In nucleotides, the CDR3 is TGTGCCACACCCCCAGATACGCAGTATTTT.

This clonotype was counted a few times. This chain joins TRBV21-1 and TRBJ2-7; whether TRBD2, the table's D call, matches the DNA was not checked. TRBV21-1 represents a pseudogene. This CDR3 is 20 amino acids long. CDR3 amino acids: CASSKVGRGPKRTIPNEQYF. The CDR3, as DNA: TGTGCCAGCAGCAAAGTGGGGAGAGGACCTAAGAGAACAATACCCAACGAGCAGTACTTC.